This T cell receptor beta chain was identified during a study of prognosis after radiotherapy for stage I lung cancer. On the study more broadly: Receipt of concurrent therapy with stereotactic body radiotherapy occurred in no patient.

CDR3 size: 15 residues. Germline CDR1 is LNHDA and CDR2 is SQIVND (reference sequence). V lost 7 bases, J lost 0 bases, and 13 bases lay in between. Points from the study as a whole: For the expanded TCR clones, whether they were tumor-specific was not determined. The median unique TCR clone count dropped from about 9,200 to 6,500 after stereotactic body radiation therapy.

Starting from genomic DNA, TCR beta CDR3 was amplified through two-round multiplex PCR. Primers targeting each individual TRBV and TRBJ gene were applied in first-round PCR. In TCRdb, the multiplex PCR reads were re-called with MiXCR into one record per CDR3 protein. This table has around 21,000 distinct CDR3 sequences, approximately 50% appearing once. Ten or more counts support this clonotype. The antigen is unknown. The sample consisted of PBMCs, taken before or after stereotactic body radiation therapy (not recorded which). This chain uses TRBV19 with TRBJ1-3; D possibly corresponds to TRBD1 (5 bases). The TCR originated in a donor over 45 with non-small cell lung cancer. CDR3 loop: CASKSGRYSGNTIYF. In DNA, the CDR3 is TGTGCCAGTAAGTCGGGACGGTACTCTGGAAACACCATATATTTT.